A single sample is the source of the 21 T cell receptor beta chains below, sequenced in a study of blood T cells in healthy people across ages. A sample-barcoded 5' primer and a J-beta primer mix were used in a second PCR of roughly 7 to 11 cycles. TCRdb called the 5' RACE reads again in MiXCR, with one record for every CDR3 protein. The data hold approximately 780,000 distinct CDR3 sequences, with 20% to 30% observed a single time. These data also featured in a second study, about T cells of mothers and their children.

The sequenced sample was blood. Receptor source: a boy younger than 18 in good health.

This clonotype occurred a few times. The genes are TRBV5-5 and TRBJ2-7, with TRBD2 matching over 8 bases. The CDR3 is 17 residues long. Germline CDR1 SGHKS, CDR2 YYEKEE (reference sequence). V lost 2 bases and J lost 1; bases outside the gene matches: 11. The CDR3 DNA reads as TGTGCCAGCAGCTTTTCAGCGGGGGCGACAGAATCCTACGAGCAGTACTTC. Residues: CASSFSAGATESYEQYF.

The chain uses TRBV24-1 and TRBJ2-5; 7 bases are a match to TRBD1. This CDR3 is 15 amino acids long. Germline V lookup: CDR1 KGHDR, CDR2 SFDVKD. With 4 bases clipped from V and 5 bases from J, the junction kept 9 bases outside the gene matches. CDR3 residues: CATSDTGQIRETQYF. CDR3 sequence (DNA): TGTGCCACCAGTGACACGGGACAGATCAGGGAGACCCAGTACTTC.

This clonotype turned up a few times. The J gene is TRBJ2-5, the V gene TRBV4-1; a possible D gene is TRBD1 (5 bases). The tail of the sequence fits TRBJ2-7 better, so the J call may be wrong. The CDR3 runs to 15 residues. Per germline, CDR1 MGHRA and CDR2 YSYEKL. The CDR3 region is CASSQKQGRSYEQYF. The CDR3 nucleotides read TGCGCCAGCAGCCAGAAGCAGGGCAGGTCCTACGAGCAGTACTTC.

V gene TRBV5-1 combines with J gene TRBJ2-6; a weak D match, TRBD1 (6 bases). The CDR3 is 16 amino acids. Germline values: CDR1 SGHRS, CDR2 YFSETQ. The ends were cut back, 0 bases at V and 8 bases at J, with 15 bases in the middle. The CDR3 bases are TGCGCCAGCAGCTTGGTCAGGGGAACGCGGCCCAACGTCCTGACTTTC. Translated: CASSLVRGTRPNVLTF. Full variable domain (remainder filled in from reference TRBV5-1 and TRBJ2-6): KAGVTQTPRYLIKTRGQQVTLSCSPISGHRSVSWYQQTPGQGLQFLFEYFSETQRNKGNFPGRFSGRQFSNSRSEMNVSTLELGDSALYLCASSLVRGTRPNVLTFGAGSRLTVL.

This clonotype has at least ten counts. This sequence joins TRBV9 and TRBJ2-5, with no clear D. CDR3 length equals 14 residues. V lost 0 bases and J 4 bases, leaving 10 bases between the germline ends. Germline CDR1 is SGDLS and CDR2 is YYNGEE. The chain's CDR3 is CASSVGGGLETQYF. The CDR3 nucleotides read TGTGCCAGCAGCGTAGGCGGTGGATTAGAGACCCAGTACTTC.

The V gene is TRBV6-6, the J gene TRBJ2-5; TRBD1 agrees at 8 bases. The CDR3 covers 15 residues. Per the germline V gene, CDR1 is MNHNY and CDR2 is SVGAGI (reference sequence). The ends lost 0 bases at V and 5 bases at J; junction bases unmatched: 5. CDR3 loop: CASSYSNRGTETQYF. DNA of the CDR3: TGTGCCAGCAGTTACTCGAACAGGGGGACGGAGACCCAGTACTTC.

The chain uses TRBV2 and TRBJ1-5, with 7 bases aligning to TRBD1. V shed 5 bases and J 5 bases; nucleotides not matched to a gene: 6. The germline V gene encodes CDR1 SNHLY and CDR2 FYNNEI. CDR3 length: 14 amino acids. CDR3 coding DNA: TGTGCCAGCAGTAAGGGGGCCGGCGATCAGCCCCAGCATTTT. It translates to CASSKGAGDQPQHF.

The V and J genes are TRBV21-1 and TRBJ2-5. TRBV21-1 is reported as a pseudogene. This CDR3 is built from 17 residues. The CDR3 DNA follows: TGTGCCAGCAGCAAAGAGGGTGGTTGGCGATACCAAGAGACCCAGTACTTC. Its translation: CASSKEGGWRYQETQYF.

The chain has TRBV15 and TRBJ2-5; 7 bases align to TRBD1. Losses at the gene ends were 8 bases for V and 1 base for J; bases not matched to a gene: 7. The CDR3 is 14 amino acids. Per the germline V gene, CDR1 is LNHNV and CDR2 is YYDKDF (reference sequence). The CDR3 DNA reads TGTGCCACCTCTCAGGGGGTTATCCAAGAGACCCAGTACTTC. Translation: CATSQGVIQETQYF. Full variable domain (missing parts from reference TRBV15 and TRBJ2-5): DAMVIQNPRYQVTQFGKPVTLSCSQTLNHNVMYWYQQKSSQAPKLLFHYYDKDFNNEADTPDNFQSRRPNTSFCFLDIRSPGLGDTAMYLCATSQGVIQETQYFGPGTRLLVL.

This clonotype turned up a few times. At one end the junction does not follow the germline gene, possibly because of a read error. The V call is TRBV6-6, the J call TRBJ2-3; TRBD2 agrees at 11 bases. The germline V gene encodes CDR1 MNHNY and CDR2 SVGAGI (reference sequence). The CDR3 runs 16 residues. The CDR3 spells CPSSGTSGGFTDTQYF. The CDR3 DNA reads as TGTCCCAGCAGCGGTACTAGCGGGGGCTTCACAGATACGCAGTATTTT.

The chain employs TRBV30 and TRBJ1-4, with 7 bases identical to TRBD1. The CDR3 length is 13 residues. Per the germline V gene, CDR1 is GTSNPN and CDR2 is SVGIG (reference sequence). The chain's CDR3 is CASARGVFEKLFF. CDR3 sequence (DNA): TGTGCGTCCGCCAGGGGGGTTTTCGAAAAACTGTTTTTT.

The chain uses TRBV28 and TRBJ1-1, with a tentative D call TRBD1 (5 bases). Germline V lookup: CDR1 MDHEN, CDR2 SYDVKM. The CDR3 sequence is 11 residues long. With 5 bases removed from V and 9 bases from J, the gap between germline ends came to 10 bases. CDR3 in DNA: TGTGCCAGCAGTACAGGTATACAAGCTTTCTTT. Its translation is CASSTGIQAFF.

The V and J genes are TRBV5-1 and TRBJ2-1; D may be TRBD2 (5 bases). The V end was cut by 6 bases, the J end by 9 bases, with 31 bases between. This CDR3 spans 18 amino acids. CDR1 and CDR2 from the germline V gene are SGHRS and YFSETQ. The CDR3 loop reads CASTRSGIGGQLNVEQFF. CDR3 nucleotides: TGCGCCAGCACCCGCTCGGGCATAGGCGGGCAACTTAATGTTGAGCAGTTCTTC.

The V call is TRBV20-1, the J call TRBJ2-7; no reliable D call. Germline assignment: CDR1 DFQATT and CDR2 SNEGSKA (reference sequence). The V gene lost 3 bases and the J gene lost 2 bases, with 11 bases spanning the gap. The CDR3 contains 13 residues. The CDR3 nucleotides are TGCAGTGCTAGGAGTCCCGTAGCCTACGAGCAGTACTTC. It is translated as CSARSPVAYEQYF.

The rearrangement joins TRBV14 to TRBJ2-1, with a tentative D call TRBD1 (5 bases). There are 13 residues in the CDR3. Germline CDR1 and CDR2: SGHDN and FVKESK. V lost 4 bases to trimming and J lost 6 bases, with 10 bases between them. The CDR3 coding sequence is TGTGCCAGCAGCCTCCAGGGTTTCAATGAGCAGTTCTTC. Translation gives CASSLQGFNEQFF.

This clonotype was detected only a few times. A junction boundary mismatches the germline segment, possibly from a read error. CDR3 bases: TGTGCCAGCAGTTTCAGCGTAGGGGAAAAACTGCTTTTT. Residues: CASSFSVGEKLLF. The rearrangement uses TRBV12-3 or TRBV12-4 and TRBJ1-4; possibly TRBD1 for D (5 bases). The CDR3 loop spans 13 amino acids.

The CDR3 DNA reads as TGTGCCAGCAGCTTGGACCTGATCCGGTTTAGGAAGGGCTATGGCTACACCTTC. It specifies CASSLDLIRFRKGYGYTF. This sequence joins TRBV7-6 and TRBJ1-2; D is unresolved. In germline, CDR1 is SGHVS, CDR2 FNYEAQ. Trimming left V 3 bases short and J 4 bases short, with 24 bases between. This CDR3 has 18 amino acids.

This CDR3 is CATFRGGAYEQYF. CDR3 bases: TGTGCCACCTTCCGAGGGGGTGCCTACGAGCAGTACTTC. This chain joins TRBV28 and TRBJ2-7; weak D call: TRBD1 (6 bases). Germline V lookup: CDR1 MDHEN, CDR2 SYDVKM. This CDR3 region has 13 residues. V was clipped by 10 bases and J by 2 bases, with 15 bases between them.

In this sample, this clonotype turned up a few times. The chain uses TRBV5-1 and TRBJ1-1, with D uncertain. Germline V gives CDR1 SGHRS, CDR2 YFSETQ. The CDR3 covers 13 residues. V was shortened by 6 bases and J by 0 bases, with 9 bases between the two germline ends. The CDR3 DNA sequence: TGCGCCAGCATGACGGTTATGAACACTGAAGCTTTCTTT. Protein: CASMTVMNTEAFF.

The rearrangement uses TRBV9 and TRBJ1-4; 7 positions match TRBD1. The germline gives CDR1 SGDLS, CDR2 YYNGEE. The V gene end was trimmed by 3 bases and the J gene end by 3 bases; junction bases not matched to a gene: 5. CDR3 length: 15 amino acids. The DNA of the CDR3 is TGTGCCAGCAGCGCCACAGGGGTGCCTAATGAAAAACTGTTTTTT. It codes for CASSATGVPNEKLFF.

The chain links TRBV5-1 to TRBJ2-5; TRBD2 aligns across 14 bases. The end of the DNA is better explained by TRBJ2-1, so the J call may be wrong. Looked up from germline, CDR1 is SGHRS and CDR2 is YFSETQ. The CDR3 spans 15 residues. DNA of the CDR3: TGCGCCAGCAGCCCGGGACTAGCGGGGGTGGGTGAGCAGTTCTTC. Protein product: CASSPGLAGVGEQFF.